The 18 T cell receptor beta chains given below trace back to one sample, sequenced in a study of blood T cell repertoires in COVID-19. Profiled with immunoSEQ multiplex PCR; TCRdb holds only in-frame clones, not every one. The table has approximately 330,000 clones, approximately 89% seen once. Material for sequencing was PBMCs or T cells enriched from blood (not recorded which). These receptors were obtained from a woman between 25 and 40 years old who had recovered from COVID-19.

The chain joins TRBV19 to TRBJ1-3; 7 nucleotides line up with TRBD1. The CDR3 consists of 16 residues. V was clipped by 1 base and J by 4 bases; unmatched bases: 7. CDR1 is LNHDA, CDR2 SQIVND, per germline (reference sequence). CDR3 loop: CASSIGEGAPGNTIYF. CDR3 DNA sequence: TGTGCCAGTAGTATAGGCGAGGGGGCGCCAGGAAACACCATATATTTT.

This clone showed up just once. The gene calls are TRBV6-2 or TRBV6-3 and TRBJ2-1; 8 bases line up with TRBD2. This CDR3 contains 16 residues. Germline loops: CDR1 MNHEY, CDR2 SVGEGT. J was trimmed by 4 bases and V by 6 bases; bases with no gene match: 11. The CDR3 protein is CASSRGGTQGYNEQFF. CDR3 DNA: TGTGCCAGCAGCCGGGGGGGGACACAAGGATACAATGAGCAGTTCTTC.

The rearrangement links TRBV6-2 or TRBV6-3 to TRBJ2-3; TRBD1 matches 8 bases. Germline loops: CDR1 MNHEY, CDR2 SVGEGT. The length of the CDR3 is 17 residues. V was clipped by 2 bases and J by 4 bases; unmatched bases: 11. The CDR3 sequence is CASSYGIGQGPPDTQYF. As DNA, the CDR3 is TGTGCCAGCAGTTACGGTATCGGACAGGGACCCCCAGATACGCAGTATTTT.

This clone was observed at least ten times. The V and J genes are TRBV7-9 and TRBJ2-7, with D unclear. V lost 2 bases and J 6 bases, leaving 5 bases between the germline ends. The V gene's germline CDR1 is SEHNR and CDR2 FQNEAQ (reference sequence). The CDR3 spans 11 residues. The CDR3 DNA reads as TGTGCCAGCAGCTTACAGGCCGAGCAGTACTTC. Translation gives CASSLQAEQYF.

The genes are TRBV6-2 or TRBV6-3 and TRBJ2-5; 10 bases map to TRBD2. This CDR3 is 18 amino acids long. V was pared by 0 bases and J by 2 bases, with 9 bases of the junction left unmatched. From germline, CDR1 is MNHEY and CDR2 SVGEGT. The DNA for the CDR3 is TGTGCCAGCAGTTACTCGACACATACAGCGGGAGGGCAAGAGACCCAGTACTTC. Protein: CASSYSTHTAGGQETQYF.

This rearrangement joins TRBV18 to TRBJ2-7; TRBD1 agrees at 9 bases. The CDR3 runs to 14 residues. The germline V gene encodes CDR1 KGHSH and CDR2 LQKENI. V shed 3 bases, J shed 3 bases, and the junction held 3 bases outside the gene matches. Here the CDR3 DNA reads TGTGCCAGCTCACCCCGGGACAGGGACTACGAGCAGTACTTC. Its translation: CASSPRDRDYEQYF. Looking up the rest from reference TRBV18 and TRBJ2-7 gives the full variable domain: NAGVMQNPRHLVRRRGQEARLRCSPMKGHSHVYWYRQLPEEGLKFMVYLQKENIIDESGMPKERFSAEFPKEGPSILRIQQVVRGDSAAYFCASSPRDRDYEQYFGPGTRLTVT.

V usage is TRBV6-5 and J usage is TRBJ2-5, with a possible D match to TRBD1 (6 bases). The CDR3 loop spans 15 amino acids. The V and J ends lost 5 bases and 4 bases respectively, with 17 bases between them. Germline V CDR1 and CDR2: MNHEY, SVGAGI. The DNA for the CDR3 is TGTGCCAGCAGTCGACCAGGGGCTAAGAGAGAGACCCAGTACTTC. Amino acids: CASSRPGAKRETQYF.

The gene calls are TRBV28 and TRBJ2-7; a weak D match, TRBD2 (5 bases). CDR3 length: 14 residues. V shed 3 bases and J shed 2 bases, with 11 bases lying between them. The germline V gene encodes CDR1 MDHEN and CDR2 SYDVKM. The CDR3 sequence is CASSFSRATYEQYF. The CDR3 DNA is TGTGCCAGCAGTTTTTCGCGGGCTACCTACGAGCAGTACTTC.

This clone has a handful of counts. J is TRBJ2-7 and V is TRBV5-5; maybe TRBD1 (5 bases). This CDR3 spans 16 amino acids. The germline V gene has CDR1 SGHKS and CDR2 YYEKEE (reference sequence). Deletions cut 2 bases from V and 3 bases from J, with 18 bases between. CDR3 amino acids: CASSLGGDGAGYEQYF. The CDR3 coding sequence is TGTGCCAGCAGCTTAGGTGGGGATGGGGCAGGCTACGAGCAGTACTTC.

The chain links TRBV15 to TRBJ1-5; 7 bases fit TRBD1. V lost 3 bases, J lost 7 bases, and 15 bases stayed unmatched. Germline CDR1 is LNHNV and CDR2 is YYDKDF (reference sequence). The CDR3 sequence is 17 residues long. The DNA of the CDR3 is TGTGCCACCAGCAGGGGACTTACAGGGGAAGTAAGACAGCCCCAGCATTTT. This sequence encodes CATSRGLTGEVRQPQHF.

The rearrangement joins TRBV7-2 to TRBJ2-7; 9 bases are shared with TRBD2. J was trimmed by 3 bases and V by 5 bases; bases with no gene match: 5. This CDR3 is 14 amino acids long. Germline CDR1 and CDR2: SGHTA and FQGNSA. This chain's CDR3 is CASSRGRGGYEQYF. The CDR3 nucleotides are TGTGCCAGCAGCCGCGGGAGGGGCGGCTACGAGCAGTACTTC.

CDR3 in amino acids: CASSQGEVSGELFF. The CDR3, as DNA: TGTGCCAGCAGTCAGGGGGAGGTATCCGGGGAGCTGTTTTTT. V usage is TRBV5-4 and J usage is TRBJ2-2; D might be TRBD1 (7 bases). The CDR3 is made up of 14 amino acids. Trimming stripped 5 bases from V and 6 bases from J, with 14 bases between. From germline, CDR1 is SGHNT and CDR2 YYREEE (reference sequence).

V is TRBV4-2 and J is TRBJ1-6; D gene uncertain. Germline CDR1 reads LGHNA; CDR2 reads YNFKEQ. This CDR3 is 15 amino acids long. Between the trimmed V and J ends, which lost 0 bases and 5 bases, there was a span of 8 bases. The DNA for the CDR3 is TGTGCCAGCAGCCAAGATAGGGAGAATAATTCACCCCTCCACTTT. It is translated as CASSQDRENNSPLHF.

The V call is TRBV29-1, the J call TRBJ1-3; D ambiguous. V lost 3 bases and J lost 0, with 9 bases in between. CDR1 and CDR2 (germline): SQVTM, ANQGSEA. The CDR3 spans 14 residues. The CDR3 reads CSVDSPNSGNTIYF. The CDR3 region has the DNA TGCAGCGTTGATTCTCCTAACTCTGGAAACACCATATATTTT.

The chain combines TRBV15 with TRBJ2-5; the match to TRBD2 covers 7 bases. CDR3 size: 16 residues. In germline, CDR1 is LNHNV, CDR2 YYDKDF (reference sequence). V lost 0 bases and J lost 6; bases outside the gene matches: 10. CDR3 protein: CATSRDRGGERKTQYF. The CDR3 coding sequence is TGTGCCACCAGCAGAGATCGGGGAGGGGAGCGAAAGACCCAGTACTTC.

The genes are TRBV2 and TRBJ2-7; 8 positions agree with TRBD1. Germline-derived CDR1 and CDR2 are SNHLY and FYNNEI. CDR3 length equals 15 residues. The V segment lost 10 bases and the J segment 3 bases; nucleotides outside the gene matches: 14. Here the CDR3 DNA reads TGTGCCACTACTTTAGGACAGGGTCATTTCTACGAGCAGTACTTC. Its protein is CATTLGQGHFYEQYF.

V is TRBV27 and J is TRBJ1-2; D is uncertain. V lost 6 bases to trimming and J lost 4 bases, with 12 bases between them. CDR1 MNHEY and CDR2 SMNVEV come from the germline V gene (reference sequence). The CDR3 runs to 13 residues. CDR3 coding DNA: TGTGCCAGCAGCCCAGCCCGCGGCTATGGCTACACCTTC. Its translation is CASSPARGYGYTF.

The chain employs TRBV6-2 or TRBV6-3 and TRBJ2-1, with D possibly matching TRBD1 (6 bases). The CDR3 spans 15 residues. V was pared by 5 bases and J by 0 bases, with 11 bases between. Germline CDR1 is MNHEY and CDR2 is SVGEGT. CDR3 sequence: CASSRQASSYNEQFF. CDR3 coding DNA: TGTGCCAGCAGTCGACAGGCAAGCTCCTACAATGAGCAGTTCTTC.